Shown below are 8 T cell receptor beta chains from a single sample sequenced in a study of T-cell reconstitution after alpha-beta-depleted transplantation in children. Study-wide results and limits: After one year, T-cell counts and TCRbeta diversity mostly came from new T cells.

Unique molecular identifiers were built into the TCRbeta library. One entry per CDR3 protein, called by TCRdb with MiXCR from the PCR reads. Of about 290,000 distinct CDR3 sequences listed, just over 7.5% are singletons. Which antigens these TCRs recognize remains unknown. The specimen comprised peripheral blood, sampled 360 days after TCRalphabeta/CD19-depleted stem cell transplant. Every receptor here comes from a female patient between 2 and 10 years old who had a stem cell transplant for Fanconi anemia, so the T cells may come from the graft donor.

J is TRBJ1-5 and V is TRBV28; 8 nucleotides line up with TRBD1. Per the germline V gene, CDR1 is MDHEN and CDR2 is SYDVKM. Losses at the gene ends were 2 bases for V and 5 bases for J; bases not matched to a gene: 8. The CDR3 runs 16 residues. CDR3 nucleotides: TGTGCCAGCAGTTTACGGACAGGGCCCATGGATCAGCCCCAGCATTTT. It yields the protein CASSLRTGPMDQPQHF. The variable domain in full, completed from reference TRBV28 and TRBJ1-5, reads DVKVTQSSRYLVKRTGEKVFLECVQDMDHENMFWYRQDPGLGLRLIYFSYDVKMKEKGDIPEGYSVSREKKERFSLILESASTNQTSMYLCASSLRTGPMDQPQHFGDGTRLSIL.

The J gene is TRBJ2-7, the V gene TRBV5-6; D gene unclear. Germline CDR1 reads SGHDT; CDR2 reads YYEEEE. The CDR3 runs 13 residues. V gave up 0 bases and J gave up 6 bases, with 10 bases separating them. CDR3 sequence: CASSLVTGSEQYF. The CDR3 DNA reads as TGTGCCAGCAGCTTGGTCACGGGTTCCGAGCAGTACTTC.

This clonotype was seen at least ten times. The CDR3 DNA sequence: TGTGCCAGCAGTTTGACTAGCGGGAGGTCCTCGGGGGAGCTGTTTTTT. Its translation is CASSLTSGRSSGELFF. The rearrangement links TRBV12-3 or TRBV12-4 to TRBJ2-2; 13 nucleotides line up with TRBD2. V lost 3 bases, J lost 8 bases, and 6 bases stayed unmatched. The CDR3 sequence is 16 residues long.

This clonotype was recorded many times. This chain joins TRBV25-1 and TRBJ2-5; D is possibly TRBD2 (5 bases). This CDR3 comprises 13 residues. V shed 8 bases and J shed 2 bases, with 12 bases lying between them. The germline V gene encodes CDR1 MGHDK and CDR2 SYGVNS. CDR3 in amino acids: CASCPGGQETQYF. The CDR3 DNA reads TGTGCCAGCTGTCCTGGCGGGCAAGAGACCCAGTACTTC.

This clonotype was recorded a few times. J is TRBJ1-2 and V is TRBV5-1; 7 bases are shared with TRBD1. Germline assignment: CDR1 SGHRS and CDR2 YFSETQ. This CDR3 spans 20 amino acids. With V trimmed by 0 bases and J by 8 bases, 25 bases remained unmatched. DNA of the CDR3: TGCGCCAGCAGCTTGGTGACAGGGAGCAGCGACGGTATATTCAGCAGGGGCTACACCTTC. It yields the protein CASSLVTGSSDGIFSRGYTF.

Details on this clonotype: A read error is possible here, since a much larger clone lies one base away. This rearrangement joins TRBV7-8 to TRBJ2-7; tentative D call: TRBD2 (5 bases). The CDR3 runs to 15 residues. Germline CDR1 and CDR2: SGHVS and FQNEAQ. The CDR3 nucleotides read TGTCCCAGCAGCTTAAGGAGGACCTTCGGCTACGAGCAGTACTTC. It is translated as CPSSLRRTFGYEQYF.

This clonotype showed up many times. The chain links TRBV9 to TRBJ2-5; D is uncertain. The V end lost 7 bases, the J end lost 1 base, and 11 bases lay between the germline ends. CDR1 is SGDLS, CDR2 YYNGEE, per germline. This CDR3 contains 13 residues. CDR3 DNA sequence: TGTGCCAGCTCGTCTAACTTCCAAGAGACCCAGTACTTC. Amino acids: CASSSNFQETQYF. The full variable domain, in which reference TRBV9 and TRBJ2-5 provide the parts outside the CDR3, is DSGVTQTPKHLITATGQRVTLRCSPRSGDLSVYWYQQSLDQGLQFLIQYYNGEERAKGNILERFSAQQFPDLHSELNLSSLELGDSALYFCASSSNFQETQYFGPGTRLLVL.

This clonotype was counted at least ten times. The chain recombines TRBV11-2 with TRBJ2-1; D is uncertain. Germline CDR1 reads SGHAT; CDR2 reads FQNNGV. V dropped 2 bases and J dropped 10 bases, with 24 bases sitting between them. The CDR3 is 17 amino acids. The CDR3 here is CASSLIAKSRPHVEQFF. The CDR3 DNA is TGTGCCAGCAGCTTAATCGCCAAGTCCCGTCCCCACGTGGAGCAGTTCTTC.